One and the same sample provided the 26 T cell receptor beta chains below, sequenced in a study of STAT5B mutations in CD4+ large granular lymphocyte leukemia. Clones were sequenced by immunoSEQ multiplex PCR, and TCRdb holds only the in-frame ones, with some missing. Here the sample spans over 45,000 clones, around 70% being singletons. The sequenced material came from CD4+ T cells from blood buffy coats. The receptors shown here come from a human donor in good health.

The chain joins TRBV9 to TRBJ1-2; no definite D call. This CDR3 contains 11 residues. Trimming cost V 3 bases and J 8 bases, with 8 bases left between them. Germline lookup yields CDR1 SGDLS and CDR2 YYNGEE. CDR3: CASSGPTGYTF. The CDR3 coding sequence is TGTGCCAGCAGCGGACCGACGGGCTACACCTTC.

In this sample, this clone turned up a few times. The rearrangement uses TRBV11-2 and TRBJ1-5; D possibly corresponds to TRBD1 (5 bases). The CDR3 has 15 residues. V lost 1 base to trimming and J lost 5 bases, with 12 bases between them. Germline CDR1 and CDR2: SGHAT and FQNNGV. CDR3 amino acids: CASSLGRQRDQPQHF. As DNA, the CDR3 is TGTGCCAGCAGCTTAGGCCGACAGCGCGATCAGCCCCAGCATTTT.

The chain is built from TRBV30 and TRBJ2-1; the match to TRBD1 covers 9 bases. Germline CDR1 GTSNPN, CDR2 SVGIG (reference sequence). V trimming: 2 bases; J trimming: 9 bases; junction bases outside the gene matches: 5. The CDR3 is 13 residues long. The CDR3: CAWSIQGAGEQFF. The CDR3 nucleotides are TGTGCCTGGAGTATACAGGGGGCGGGTGAGCAGTTCTTC.

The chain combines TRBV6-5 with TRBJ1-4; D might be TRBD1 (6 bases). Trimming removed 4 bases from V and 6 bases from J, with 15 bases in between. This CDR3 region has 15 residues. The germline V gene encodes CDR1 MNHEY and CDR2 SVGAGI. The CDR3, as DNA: TGTGCCAGCAGTTCCGCAGGGGACTACGATGAAAAACTGTTTTTT. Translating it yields CASSSAGDYDEKLFF.

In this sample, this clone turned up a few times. In DNA, the CDR3 is TGTGCCAGCAGCGAACAGGCAACTAATGAAAAACTGTTTTTT. Protein sequence: CASSEQATNEKLFF. J is TRBJ1-4 and V is TRBV7-2, with D possibly matching TRBD1 (5 bases). The V and J ends lost 5 bases and 0 bases respectively, with 7 bases between them. Germline-derived CDR1 and CDR2 are SGHTA and FQGNSA. This CDR3 contains 14 residues.

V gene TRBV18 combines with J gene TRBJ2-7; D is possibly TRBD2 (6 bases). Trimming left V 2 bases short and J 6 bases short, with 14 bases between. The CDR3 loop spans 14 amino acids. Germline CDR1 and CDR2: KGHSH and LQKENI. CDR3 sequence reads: CASSPGGGPREQYF. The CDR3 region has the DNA TGTGCCAGCTCACCAGGGGGAGGCCCTCGCGAGCAGTACTTC.

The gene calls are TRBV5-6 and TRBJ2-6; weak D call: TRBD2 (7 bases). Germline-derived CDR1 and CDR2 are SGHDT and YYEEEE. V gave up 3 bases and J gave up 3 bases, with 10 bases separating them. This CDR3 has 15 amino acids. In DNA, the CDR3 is TGTGCCAGCAGCTCGAGGGGGGGTGGGGCCAACGTCCTGACTTTC. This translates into CASSSRGGGANVLTF.

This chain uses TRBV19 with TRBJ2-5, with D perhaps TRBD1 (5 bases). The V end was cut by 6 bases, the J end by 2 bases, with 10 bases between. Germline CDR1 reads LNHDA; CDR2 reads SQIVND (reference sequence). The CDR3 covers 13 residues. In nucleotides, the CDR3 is TGTGCCAGTAGGGATCAGGGTCAAGAGACCCAGTACTTC. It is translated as CASRDQGQETQYF.

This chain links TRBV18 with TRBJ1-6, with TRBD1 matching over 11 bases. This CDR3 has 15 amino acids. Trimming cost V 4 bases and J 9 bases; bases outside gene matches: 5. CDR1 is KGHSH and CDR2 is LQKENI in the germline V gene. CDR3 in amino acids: CASSLGQGDSSPLHF. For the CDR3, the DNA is TGTGCCAGCTCACTGGGACAGGGGGACTCTTCACCCCTCCACTTT.

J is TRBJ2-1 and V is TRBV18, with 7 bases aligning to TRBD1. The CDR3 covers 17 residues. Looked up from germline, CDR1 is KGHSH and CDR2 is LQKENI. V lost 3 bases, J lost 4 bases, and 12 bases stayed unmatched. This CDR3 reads CASSPPNPGQPYNEQFF. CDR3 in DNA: TGTGCCAGCTCACCCCCCAATCCGGGACAGCCATACAATGAGCAGTTCTTC.

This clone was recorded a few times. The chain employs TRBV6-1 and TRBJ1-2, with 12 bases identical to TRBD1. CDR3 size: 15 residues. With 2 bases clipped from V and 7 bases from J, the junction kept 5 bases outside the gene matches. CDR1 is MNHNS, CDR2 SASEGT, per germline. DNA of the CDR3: TGTGCCAGCAGTGAACCCCGGGACAGGGGGCCTGGCTACACCTTC. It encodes CASSEPRDRGPGYTF.

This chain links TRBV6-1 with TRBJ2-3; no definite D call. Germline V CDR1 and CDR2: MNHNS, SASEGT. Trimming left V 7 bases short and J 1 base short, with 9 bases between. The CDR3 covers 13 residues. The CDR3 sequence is CASTLVGTDTQYF. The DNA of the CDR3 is TGTGCCAGCACCCTAGTGGGCACAGATACGCAGTATTTT.

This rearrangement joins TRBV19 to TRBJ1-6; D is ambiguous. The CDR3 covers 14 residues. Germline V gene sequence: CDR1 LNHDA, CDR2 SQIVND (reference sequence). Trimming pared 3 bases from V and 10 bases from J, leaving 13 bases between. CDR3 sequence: CASSIGQPGSPLHF. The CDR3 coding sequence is TGTGCCAGTAGTATCGGGCAGCCTGGGTCACCCCTCCACTTT.

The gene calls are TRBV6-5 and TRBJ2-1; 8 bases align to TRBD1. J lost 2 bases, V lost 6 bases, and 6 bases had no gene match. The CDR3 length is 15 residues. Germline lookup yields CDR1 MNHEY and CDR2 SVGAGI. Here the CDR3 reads CASSKDRGAYNEQFF. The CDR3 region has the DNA TGTGCCAGCAGCAAAGACAGGGGCGCCTACAATGAGCAGTTCTTC.

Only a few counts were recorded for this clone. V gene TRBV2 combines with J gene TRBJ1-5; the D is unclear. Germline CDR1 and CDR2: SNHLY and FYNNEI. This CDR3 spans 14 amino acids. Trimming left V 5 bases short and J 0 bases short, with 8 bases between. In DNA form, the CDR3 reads TGTGCCAGCAGTCGGACGGATAGCAATCAGCCCCAGCATTTT. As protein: CASSRTDSNQPQHF.

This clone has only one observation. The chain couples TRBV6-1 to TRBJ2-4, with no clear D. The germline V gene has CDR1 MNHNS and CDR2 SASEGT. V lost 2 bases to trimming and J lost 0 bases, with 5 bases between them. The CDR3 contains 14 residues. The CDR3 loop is CASSEQLAKNIQYF. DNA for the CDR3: TGTGCCAGCAGTGAACAGCTAGCCAAAAACATTCAGTACTTC.

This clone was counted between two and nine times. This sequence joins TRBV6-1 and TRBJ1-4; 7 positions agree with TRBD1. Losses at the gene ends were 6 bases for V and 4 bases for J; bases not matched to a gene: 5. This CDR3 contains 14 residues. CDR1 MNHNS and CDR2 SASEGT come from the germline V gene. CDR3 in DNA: TGTGCCAGCAGCCTCCGGGACAGTAATGAAAAACTGTTTTTT. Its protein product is CASSLRDSNEKLFF.

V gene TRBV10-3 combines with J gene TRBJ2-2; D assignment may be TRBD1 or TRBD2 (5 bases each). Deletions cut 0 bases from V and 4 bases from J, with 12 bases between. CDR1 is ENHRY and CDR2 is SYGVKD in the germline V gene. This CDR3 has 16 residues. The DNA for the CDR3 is TGTGCCATCAGTGAGTCTGGGGGATCGGGCACCGGGGAGCTGTTTTTT. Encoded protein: CAISESGGSGTGELFF.

CDR3 sequence: CASSLELDSANTGELFF. The CDR3 DNA is TGTGCCAGCAGCTTAGAATTGGACAGCGCGAACACCGGGGAGCTGTTTTTT. V gene TRBV11-2 combines with J gene TRBJ2-2; tentative D call: TRBD1 (6 bases). This CDR3 spans 17 amino acids. The germline V and J ends were trimmed by 0 bases and 0 bases, with 11 bases remaining between them. From germline, CDR1 is SGHAT and CDR2 FQNNGV.

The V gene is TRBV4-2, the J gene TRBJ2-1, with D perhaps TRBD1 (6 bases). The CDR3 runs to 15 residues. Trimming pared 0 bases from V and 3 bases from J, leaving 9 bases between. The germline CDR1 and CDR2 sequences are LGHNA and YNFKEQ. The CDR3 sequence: CASSQDRGGYNEQFF. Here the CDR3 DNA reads TGTGCCAGCAGCCAAGATCGAGGGGGCTACAATGAGCAGTTCTTC.

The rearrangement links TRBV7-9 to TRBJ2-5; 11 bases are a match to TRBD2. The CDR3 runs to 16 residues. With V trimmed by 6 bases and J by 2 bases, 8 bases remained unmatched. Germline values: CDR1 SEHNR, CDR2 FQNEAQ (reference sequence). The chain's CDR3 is CASSPRLAGSQETQYF. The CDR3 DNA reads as TGTGCCAGCAGTCCTCGACTAGCGGGGAGTCAAGAGACCCAGTACTTC.

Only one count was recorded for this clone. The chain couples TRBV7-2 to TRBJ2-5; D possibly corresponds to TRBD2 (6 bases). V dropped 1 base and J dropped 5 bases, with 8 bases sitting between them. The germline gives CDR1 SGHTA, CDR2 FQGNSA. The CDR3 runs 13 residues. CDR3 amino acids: CASSLVGGETQYF. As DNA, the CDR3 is TGTGCCAGCAGCTTAGTTGGAGGGGAGACCCAGTACTTC. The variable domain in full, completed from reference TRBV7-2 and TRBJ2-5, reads GAGVSQSPSNKVTEKGKDVELRCDPISGHTALYWYRQSLGQGLEFLIYFQGNSAPDKSGLPSDRFSAERTGGSVSTLTIQRTQQEDSAVYLCASSLVGGETQYFGPGTRLLVL.

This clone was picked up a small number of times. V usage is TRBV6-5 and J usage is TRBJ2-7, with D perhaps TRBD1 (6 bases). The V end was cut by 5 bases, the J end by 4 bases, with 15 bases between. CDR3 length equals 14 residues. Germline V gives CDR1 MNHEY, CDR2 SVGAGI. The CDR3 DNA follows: TGTGCCAGCAGTAAGGACAGTACATGGTACGAGCAGTACTTC. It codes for CASSKDSTWYEQYF.

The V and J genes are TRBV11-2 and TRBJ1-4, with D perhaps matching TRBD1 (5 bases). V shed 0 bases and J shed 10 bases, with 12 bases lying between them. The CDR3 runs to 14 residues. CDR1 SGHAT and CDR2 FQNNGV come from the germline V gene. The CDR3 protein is CASSLEFRGGKLFF. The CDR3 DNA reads TGTGCCAGCAGCTTAGAATTTCGGGGGGGAAAACTGTTTTTT.

The CDR3, as DNA: TGTGCCAGTAGAAGACAGGAAACGGATGGCTACACCTTC. This codes for CASRRQETDGYTF. The rearrangement joins TRBV19 to TRBJ1-2, with D tentatively TRBD1 (6 bases). Trimming left V 6 bases short and J 6 bases short, with 14 bases between. Germline loops: CDR1 LNHDA, CDR2 SQIVND (reference sequence). The CDR3 has 13 amino acids.

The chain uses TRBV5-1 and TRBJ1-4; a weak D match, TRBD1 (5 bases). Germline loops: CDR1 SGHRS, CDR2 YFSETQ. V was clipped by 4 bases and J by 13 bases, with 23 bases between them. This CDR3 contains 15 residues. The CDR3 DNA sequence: TGCGCCAGCAGCCCGGAACCCTACGGGGGAGAAGGACTGTTTTTT. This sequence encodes CASSPEPYGGEGLFF.